The 7 T cell receptor beta chains below come from one sample, sequenced in a study of Graves' ophthalmopathy and Graves' hyperthyroidism. Researchers took RNA transcripts and amplified TCR beta CDR3 regions from them. HTBI primers served in a first-round RT-PCR, which a second-round multiplex PCR followed. Using its own MiXCR run on the multiplex PCR reads, TCRdb lists one record per CDR3 protein. The sample carries some 240,000 distinct CDR3 sequences, around 50% recorded once. Sequencing was carried out using peripheral blood. These receptors came from an adult man with Graves' ophthalmopathy.

The V call is TRBV9, the J call TRBJ1-1; D unclear. Trimming pared 4 bases from V and 7 bases from J, leaving 14 bases between. CDR1 and CDR2 (germline): SGDLS, YYNGEE. This CDR3 spans 13 amino acids. For the CDR3, the DNA is TGTGCCAGCAGCCAGGCAATCGGAATTGAAGCTTTCTTT. It yields the protein CASSQAIGIEAFF.

V is TRBV20-1 and J is TRBJ2-7; tentatively, D is TRBD1 or TRBD2 (5 bases each). V shed 3 bases and J shed 5 bases, with 17 bases lying between them. CDR1 is DFQATT and CDR2 is SNEGSKA in the germline V gene (reference sequence). The CDR3 has 14 amino acids. CDR3 in amino acids: CSARVRGAEHEQYF. In DNA form, the CDR3 reads TGCAGTGCTAGGGTTCGAGGGGCCGAGCACGAGCAGTACTTC.

This clonotype was counted a few times. The V gene is TRBV12-3 or TRBV12-4, the J gene TRBJ1-5; perhaps TRBD1 as D (5 bases). Deletions cut 8 bases from V and 7 bases from J, with 18 bases between. The CDR3 runs to 14 residues. CDR3 residues: CASLIGGGGQPQHF. The CDR3 nucleotides are TGTGCCAGCTTAATAGGCGGGGGAGGCCAGCCCCAGCATTTT.

Details on this clonotype: A much larger clone is a single base away; this may be a read error. The chain recombines TRBV10-3 with TRBJ2-5; 7 nucleotides match TRBD2. V trimming: 6 bases; J trimming: 7 bases; junction bases outside the gene matches: 17. The germline V gene has CDR1 ENHRY and CDR2 SYGVKD. The length of the CDR3 is 16 residues. The CDR3 DNA reads TGTGCCATCAGCCTAGGGGACTCCGGGGGGAAAGGGACCCAGTACTTC. It translates to CAISLGDSGGKGTQYF.

The chain carries TRBV25-1 and TRBJ2-2; 8 bases are shared with TRBD1. This CDR3 comprises 17 residues. Germline CDR1 reads MGHDK; CDR2 reads SYGVNS. V trimming: 4 bases; J trimming: 0 bases; junction bases outside the gene matches: 7. CDR3 residues: CASSGRRGPPNTGELFF. The DNA of the CDR3 is TGTGCCAGCAGTGGGCGCAGGGGGCCTCCGAACACCGGGGAGCTGTTTTTT.

Details on this clonotype: At one of its ends the junction is not consistent with the germline gene, which may arise from a read error. The chain employs TRBV24-1 and TRBJ2-7; no reliable D call. Germline-derived CDR1 and CDR2 are KGHDR and SFDVKD. The CDR3 covers 13 residues. The CDR3 here is CASSLGRSHEQYF. In DNA form, the CDR3 reads TGTGCCAGCAGTTTAGGACGCTCCCACGAGCAGTACTTC.

This clonotype was seen only a few times. The CDR3: CSARGTGGYTGELFF. Here the CDR3 DNA reads TGCAGTGCTAGGGGGACAGGGGGCTACACCGGGGAGCTGTTTTTT. V usage is TRBV20-1 and J usage is TRBJ2-2, with 12 bases aligning to TRBD1. The CDR3 is 15 amino acids. CDR1 DFQATT and CDR2 SNEGSKA come from the germline V gene (reference sequence). J was trimmed by 3 bases and V by 3 bases; bases with no gene match: 2.